These 18 T cell receptor beta chains share one sample of origin, sequenced in a study of T-cell memory formation after mild COVID-19. In TCRdb, the 5' RACE reads were re-called with MiXCR into one record per CDR3 protein. The data show some 180,000 distinct CDR3 sequences, less than 20% seen once. The sample comprised PBMCs or a T cell subset sorted from them (not recorded which). The source of these receptors is a man between 18 and 35 years old who had mild COVID-19 (a few samples of this study predate the infection). Cell type and time point are not known.

V and J are TRBV4-3 and TRBJ2-7; 9 nucleotides agree with TRBD1. The J segment lost 2 bases and the V segment lost 0 bases, leaving 2 bases of the junction unmatched. There are 15 residues in the CDR3. CDR1 is LGHNA, CDR2 YSLEER, per germline. The CDR3 region has the DNA TGCGCCAGCAGCCAAGATGGGGACAGGGCCTACGAGCAGTACTTC. It is translated as CASSQDGDRAYEQYF.

V usage is TRBV5-1 and J usage is TRBJ2-5; D could derive from TRBD1 or TRBD2 (5 bases each). Per germline, CDR1 SGHRS and CDR2 YFSETQ. The CDR3 is 13 amino acids. With 1 base removed from V and 5 bases from J, the gap between germline ends came to 9 bases. In DNA, the CDR3 is TGCGCCAGCAGCTTGCAGGGAGTGGAGACCCAGTACTTC. Residues: CASSLQGVETQYF.

The CDR3 DNA follows: TGCAGCGGTGCCCGGGACGTTGGGGGCTATGGCTACACCTTC. This sequence encodes CSGARDVGGYGYTF. The chain recombines TRBV29-1 with TRBJ1-2, with D possibly matching TRBD1 (5 bases). The ends were cut back, 7 bases at V and 4 bases at J, with 19 bases in the middle. This CDR3 spans 14 amino acids. From germline, CDR1 is SQVTM and CDR2 ANQGSEA.

In this sample, this clonotype turned up a few times. The chain has TRBV12-3 or TRBV12-4 and TRBJ1-2; unclear D gene. Trimming took 1 base from V and 8 from J, leaving 14 bases between them. The CDR3 contains 14 residues. The DNA for the CDR3 is TGTGCCAGCAGTTTAGAAGGGATCATCGGGGGCTACACCTTC. Amino acids: CASSLEGIIGGYTF.

This clonotype is judged medium-sized. This sequence joins TRBV5-6 and TRBJ2-1; 12 nucleotides agree with TRBD2. Trimming took 3 bases from V and 7 from J; bases not matched to a gene: 8. The CDR3 is 16 residues long. Germline assignment: CDR1 SGHDT and CDR2 YYEEEE. The CDR3 DNA follows: TGTGCCAGCAGCTCGTATCTAGCGGGGGGGGTAAATGAGCAGTTCTTC. It encodes CASSSYLAGGVNEQFF.

This clonotype was observed at least ten times. J is TRBJ2-1 and V is TRBV12-3 or TRBV12-4; 8 bases agree with TRBD2. V dropped 5 bases and J dropped 9; count of bases not matched to a gene: 3. The CDR3 runs 12 residues. CDR3 DNA sequence: TGTGCCAGCAGTGGACTAGCATTTGAGCAGTTCTTC. Translated: CASSGLAFEQFF.

The rearrangement links TRBV7-2 to TRBJ1-6, with TRBD1 matching 9 bases. This CDR3 has 13 residues. Per germline, CDR1 SGHTA and CDR2 FQGNSA. With 6 bases clipped from V and 8 bases from J, the junction kept 2 bases outside the gene matches. The CDR3 protein is CASSWDRDSPLHF. The DNA for the CDR3 is TGTGCCAGCAGTTGGGACAGGGATTCACCCCTCCACTTT.

The V and J genes are TRBV4-1 and TRBJ1-5; D is unresolved. The CDR3 is 14 amino acids. V was cut by 5 bases and J by 2 bases, with 10 bases left in between. In germline, CDR1 is MGHRA, CDR2 YSYEKL. This CDR3 reads CASSKSGGNQPQHF. DNA of the CDR3: TGCGCCAGCAGCAAATCAGGTGGCAATCAGCCCCAGCATTTT.

The V call is TRBV2, the J call TRBJ2-2; 7 bases are shared with TRBD2. Trimming took 0 bases from V and 0 from J; bases not matched to a gene: 7. The CDR3 is made up of 18 amino acids. Germline V gene data show CDR1 as SNHLY and CDR2 as FYNNEI. In DNA form, the CDR3 reads TGTGCCAGCAGTGAAGCCGGGCTAGCGGCTGCGAACACCGGGGAGCTGTTTTTT. Its protein is CASSEAGLAAANTGELFF.

This clonotype was seen a handful of times. The chain links TRBV4-3 to TRBJ2-5; tentatively, D is TRBD1 (6 bases). Looked up from germline, CDR1 is LGHNA and CDR2 is YSLEER. The CDR3 has 18 residues. Trimming cost V 0 bases and J 6 bases, with 23 bases left between them. Written as DNA, the CDR3 is TGCGCCAGCAGCCAAGAGTGGGACACGCCCTCCCGTTTGAAGACCCAGTACTTC. It translates to CASSQEWDTPSRLKTQYF.

The chain carries TRBV29-1 and TRBJ2-5; D gene ambiguous. Germline lookup yields CDR1 SQVTM and CDR2 ANQGSEA. The CDR3 contains 11 residues. Trimming left V 6 bases short and J 5 bases short, with 10 bases between. Here the CDR3 reads CSVDSGETQYF. The CDR3 coding sequence is TGCAGCGTCGACTCCGGGGAGACCCAGTACTTC. The full variable domain, its missing parts supplied by reference TRBV29-1 and TRBJ2-5, is SAVISQKPSRDICQRGTSLTIQCQVDSQVTMMFWYRQQPGQSLTLIATANQGSEATYESGFVIDKFPISRPNLTFSTLTVSNMSPEDSSIYLCSVDSGETQYFGPGTRLLVL.

This clonotype showed up many times. J is TRBJ1-1 and V is TRBV29-1; D remains ambiguous. Germline lookup yields CDR1 SQVTM and CDR2 ANQGSEA. V lost 6 bases and J lost 3, with 5 bases in between. This CDR3 has 10 amino acids. CDR3 protein: CSVGDTEAFF. In nucleotides, the CDR3 is TGCAGCGTCGGGGACACTGAAGCTTTCTTT.

This clonotype was recorded at least ten times. V and J are TRBV7-6 and TRBJ2-1; TRBD2 is a possible D gene (6 bases). With 5 bases removed from V and 4 bases from J, the gap between germline ends came to 9 bases. The CDR3 covers 13 residues. Per germline, CDR1 SGHVS and CDR2 FNYEAQ. The CDR3 loop is CASSPRGYNEQFF. The CDR3 DNA follows: TGTGCCAGCAGCCCCCGGGGGTACAATGAGCAGTTCTTC.

V is TRBV11-3 and J is TRBJ1-1, with unresolved D. This CDR3 is built from 13 residues. V shed 3 bases and J shed 3 bases, with 8 bases lying between them. CDR1 and CDR2 (germline): SGHNT, YENEEA. The CDR3 sequence: CASSFGQDTEAFF. CDR3 in DNA: TGTGCCAGCAGCTTCGGGCAGGACACTGAAGCTTTCTTT.

This clonotype was picked up a small number of times. V usage is TRBV29-1 and J usage is TRBJ1-5; the D gene is possibly TRBD1 (6 bases). The V gene's germline CDR1 is SQVTM and CDR2 ANQGSEA. Trimming removed 4 bases from V and 4 bases from J, with 14 bases in between. This CDR3 contains 14 residues. The CDR3 spells CSVAKGGWNQPQHF. The CDR3 DNA follows: TGCAGCGTTGCGAAGGGGGGCTGGAATCAGCCCCAGCATTTT.

CDR3 in amino acids: CASSPRGLAGALGELFF. CDR3 sequence (DNA): TGTGCCAGCAGCCCCCGGGGGCTAGCGGGGGCCCTCGGGGAGCTGTTTTTT. This chain joins TRBV7-6 and TRBJ2-2; the match to TRBD2 covers 10 bases. V shed 5 bases, J shed 7 bases, and the junction held 13 bases outside the gene matches. CDR3 length equals 17 residues. The V gene's germline CDR1 is SGHVS and CDR2 FNYEAQ.

This clonotype appeared a few times. The rearrangement joins TRBV9 to TRBJ2-4; D gene uncertain. The CDR3 contains 13 residues. V was pared by 0 bases and J by 7 bases, with 8 bases between. From germline, CDR1 is SGDLS and CDR2 YYNGEE. CDR3 in DNA: TGTGCCAGCAGCGTAGAAGGGTTGAACATTCAGTACTTC. Translated, it gives CASSVEGLNIQYF.

In this sample, this clonotype turned up a few times. The chain carries TRBV20-1 and TRBJ2-1, with no clear D. This CDR3 region has 11 residues. Germline loops: CDR1 DFQATT, CDR2 SNEGSKA (reference sequence). V lost 3 bases and J lost 4, with 4 bases in between. CDR3 sequence: CSASLYNEQFF. The CDR3 DNA sequence: TGCAGTGCTAGCCTTTACAATGAGCAGTTCTTC.